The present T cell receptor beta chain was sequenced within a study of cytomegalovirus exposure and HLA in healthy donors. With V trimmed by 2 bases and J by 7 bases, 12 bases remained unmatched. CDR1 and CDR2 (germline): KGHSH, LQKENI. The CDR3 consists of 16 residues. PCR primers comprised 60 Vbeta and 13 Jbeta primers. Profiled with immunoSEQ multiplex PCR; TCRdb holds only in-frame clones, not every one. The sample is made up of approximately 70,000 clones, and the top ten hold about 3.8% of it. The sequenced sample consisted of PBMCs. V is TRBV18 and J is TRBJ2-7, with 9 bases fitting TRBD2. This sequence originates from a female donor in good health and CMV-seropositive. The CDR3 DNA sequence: TGTGCCAGCTCACCAACGACTAGCGGAGGGAGTGGGGAGCAGTACTTC. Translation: CASSPTTSGGSGEQYF.